Below, 5 T cell receptor beta chains from the same sample are listed, as sequenced in a study of cytomegalovirus exposure and HLA in healthy donors (dated by TCRdb to the late 2010s). The method was the immunoSEQ multiplex PCR assay. A mixture of 60 forward primers for TCR Vbeta segments and 13 reverse primers for TCR Jbeta segments was used in the multiplex PCR. TCRdb provides this immuneACCESS table in a form limited to in-frame rearrangements. Some clones are lacking; in checked studies, under half of them reflect an unresolved V gene, and why the rest are absent is not known. The sample contains about 82,000 clones, approximately 69% of them found a single time. The top ten hold 20% to 25% of the sample. Sequencing was performed on PBMCs. The receptors were gathered from a woman aged 45-65 years in good health and CMV-seropositive.

The chain has TRBV5-1 and TRBJ1-1; 7 bases are a match to TRBD1. The CDR3 covers 18 residues. V was clipped by 2 bases and J by 1 base; unmatched bases: 14. The germline V gene encodes CDR1 SGHRS and CDR2 YFSETQ. The CDR3 loop is CASSFRTRDSFSNTEAFF. The DNA for the CDR3 is TGCGCCAGCAGCTTCCGGACCCGGGACAGCTTTTCGAACACTGAAGCTTTCTTT.

The chain couples TRBV6-5 to TRBJ1-1; D remains ambiguous. The germline CDR1 and CDR2 sequences are MNHEY and SVGAGI. CDR3 length: 11 residues. V was clipped by 7 bases and J by 7 bases, with 10 bases between them. CDR3 DNA: TGTGCCAGCAAAGGGAGGAGTGAAGCTTTCTTT. Amino acid sequence: CASKGRSEAFF.

Of note for this clone: One end of the junction fails to match germline, which may point to a read error. V and J are TRBV7-9 and TRBJ1-2; no clear D. Germline V gene lookup returns CDR1 SEHNR and CDR2 FQNEAQ (reference sequence). The CDR3 extends over 13 amino acids. Written as DNA, the CDR3 is TGTTCCAGCAGCGCCTCGGGAGGTAATGGCTACACCTTC. Translated, it gives CSSSASGGNGYTF. The variable domain in full, completed from reference TRBV7-9 and TRBJ1-2, reads DTGVSQNPRHKITKRGQNVTFRCDPISEHNRLYWYRQTLGQGPEFLTYFQNEAQLEKSRLLSDRFSAERPKGSFSTLEIQRTEQGDSAMYLCSSSASGGNGYTFGSGTRLTVV.

In DNA, the CDR3 is TGCAGCGTTTTGTCCGGGACAGTGAACACTGAAGCTTTCTTT. It yields the protein CSVLSGTVNTEAFF. This chain links TRBV29-1 with TRBJ1-1; 7 nucleotides agree with TRBD1. Per the germline V gene, CDR1 is SQVTM and CDR2 is ANQGSEA. The length of the CDR3 is 14 residues. The junction had 6 bases not matched to a gene; V was cut back by 5 bases and J by 0 bases.

The V and J genes are TRBV18 and TRBJ1-3, with D possibly matching TRBD1 (5 bases). V lost 3 bases and J 0 bases, leaving 6 bases between the germline ends. This CDR3 comprises 14 residues. CDR1 KGHSH and CDR2 LQKENI come from the germline V gene. The CDR3 DNA reads TGTGCCAGCTCACCTGACAGCTCTGGAAACACCATATATTTT. This sequence encodes CASSPDSSGNTIYF.